Below, 8 T cell receptor beta chains from the same sample are listed, as sequenced in a study of cytomegalovirus exposure and HLA in healthy donors. It was with 60 Vbeta and 13 Jbeta primers that the PCR ran. The repertoire was sequenced with immunoSEQ multiplex PCR; TCRdb's copy has only in-frame clones and lacks some. Recorded for this sample: 130,000 to 150,000 clones. The specimen was PBMCs. The receptors were sampled from a male donor in good health and CMV-seronegative.

The CDR3 coding sequence is TGTGCCAGCTCACCGCTATATCAAGTTCCAGGGGTACCATATGGCTACACCTTC. Amino acids: CASSPLYQVPGVPYGYTF. The chain has TRBV18 and TRBJ1-2; maybe TRBD1 (6 bases). CDR3 length: 18 residues. V was shortened by 3 bases and J by 5 bases, with 25 bases between the two germline ends. CDR1 and CDR2 (germline): KGHSH, LQKENI.

V gene TRBV30 combines with J gene TRBJ1-2, with a tentative D call TRBD1 (6 bases). Per germline, CDR1 GTSNPN and CDR2 SVGIG (reference sequence). The germline V and J ends were trimmed by 5 bases and 8 bases, with 21 bases remaining between them. The CDR3 runs to 14 residues. CDR3 residues: CAWVQGSAPRGYTF. For the CDR3, the DNA is TGTGCCTGGGTCCAGGGGTCCGCCCCGCGGGGCTACACCTTC.

The chain employs TRBV19 and TRBJ1-1, with a tentative D call TRBD1 (6 bases). In germline, CDR1 is LNHDA, CDR2 SQIVND (reference sequence). Trimming removed 3 bases from V and 1 base from J, with 6 bases in between. The CDR3 totals 13 residues. For the CDR3, the DNA is TGTGCCAGTAGTATGGGACAGAACACTGAAGCTTTCTTT. Translating it yields CASSMGQNTEAFF.

This chain connects TRBV10-3 to TRBJ1-2; D is uncertain. Looked up from germline, CDR1 is ENHRY and CDR2 is SYGVKD. The CDR3 has 13 residues. V was trimmed by 4 bases and J by 8 bases, leaving 14 bases between them. The CDR3 sequence is CAISVKGRTGYTF. The CDR3 nucleotides read TGTGCCATCAGTGTAAAAGGGAGAACGGGCTACACCTTC.

This rearrangement joins TRBV27 to TRBJ2-7; 14 bases match TRBD2. The CDR3 has 15 residues. With 10 bases clipped from V and 2 bases from J, the junction kept 7 bases outside the gene matches. Germline lookup yields CDR1 MNHEY and CDR2 SMNVEV (reference sequence). CDR3 loop: CATRLAGGPPYEQYF. The CDR3 nucleotides read TGTGCCACCAGACTAGCGGGAGGGCCTCCCTACGAGCAGTACTTC.

The chain couples TRBV7-9 to TRBJ2-5; 9 positions agree with TRBD2. Germline CDR1 SEHNR, CDR2 FQNEAQ (reference sequence). The CDR3 extends over 14 amino acids. J was trimmed by 5 bases and V by 5 bases; bases with no gene match: 6. The CDR3 region is CASSPLAGRETQYF. The CDR3 DNA follows: TGTGCCAGCAGCCCCCTAGCGGGGCGGGAGACCCAGTACTTC.

V usage is TRBV6-1 and J usage is TRBJ2-2; D is perhaps TRBD1 (5 bases). Looked up from germline, CDR1 is MNHNS and CDR2 is SASEGT. The CDR3 spans 15 residues. V lost 2 bases to trimming and J lost 0 bases, with 7 bases between them. DNA of the CDR3: TGTGCCAGCAGTGAAAGGGGTACGAACACCGGGGAGCTGTTTTTT. It encodes CASSERGTNTGELFF.

The chain combines TRBV6-1 with TRBJ1-3; D possibly corresponds to TRBD1 (6 bases). There are 15 residues in the CDR3. Deletions cut 7 bases from V and 4 bases from J, with 17 bases between. Looked up from germline, CDR1 is MNHNS and CDR2 is SASEGT. CDR3 DNA sequence: TGTGCCAGCATTCCGGGAGGGGGGGTCGGAAACACCATATATTTT. It yields the protein CASIPGGGVGNTIYF.